The 26 T cell receptor beta chains below come from one sample, sequenced in a study of early T cells in non-severe SARS-CoV-2 infection. TCRdb re-called the 5' RACE reads through MiXCR, storing one row per CDR3 protein. This sample has just over 95,000 distinct CDR3 sequences, with around 10% found just once. The source material was whole blood, sampled at baseline. Source of these receptors: an adult who was a healthcare worker with PCR-confirmed SARS-CoV-2 infection or an uninfected control (not recorded which).

In its sample, this clonotype was seen many times. The chain is built from TRBV7-9 and TRBJ1-1; D not resolved. The CDR3 runs to 13 residues. From germline, CDR1 is SEHNR and CDR2 FQNEAQ (reference sequence). V dropped 6 bases and J dropped 1 base, with 9 bases sitting between them. CDR3 sequence: CASRKVGNTEAFF. Here the CDR3 DNA reads TGTGCCAGCAGGAAAGTGGGGAACACTGAAGCTTTCTTT.

This clonotype was detected ten times or more. The rearrangement links TRBV3-1 to TRBJ2-2; D ambiguous. Between the trimmed V and J ends, which lost 0 bases and 8 bases, there was a span of 10 bases. In germline, CDR1 is LGHDT, CDR2 YNNKEL (reference sequence). The CDR3 runs 14 residues. CDR3 loop: CASSQDAARGELFF. The CDR3 coding sequence is TGTGCCAGCAGCCAAGATGCAGCCCGGGGGGAGCTGTTTTTT.

At least ten counts were recorded for this clonotype. The V and J genes are TRBV5-5 and TRBJ2-3; 11 nucleotides agree with TRBD2. Germline V gene sequence: CDR1 SGHKS, CDR2 YYEKEE (reference sequence). The CDR3 is made up of 19 amino acids. The trim removed 3 bases at V and 6 bases at J, leaving 18 bases unmatched. CDR3 region: CASSSTITSGSLGWDTQYF. Written as DNA, the CDR3 is TGTGCCAGCAGCTCAACTATTACTAGCGGGAGTTTAGGATGGGATACGCAGTATTTT.

This clonotype was counted between two and nine times. V is TRBV27 and J is TRBJ1-1; D remains ambiguous. The CDR3 extends over 16 amino acids. Germline-derived CDR1 and CDR2 are MNHEY and SMNVEV (reference sequence). V was trimmed by 5 bases and J by 5 bases, leaving 21 bases between them. CDR3: CASSPNYYPAETEAFF. The CDR3 nucleotides are TGTGCCAGCAGTCCTAACTACTACCCGGCGGAGACTGAAGCTTTCTTT.

This clonotype occurred many times. The chain is built from TRBV7-9 and TRBJ2-1; 12 bases map to TRBD2. This CDR3 spans 19 amino acids. The trim removed 3 bases at V and 0 bases at J, leaving 9 bases unmatched. Germline values: CDR1 SEHNR, CDR2 FQNEAQ (reference sequence). CDR3 residues: CASSLATLAGGSSYNEQFF. The CDR3 region has the DNA TGTGCCAGCAGCTTGGCTACACTAGCGGGGGGTAGCTCCTACAATGAGCAGTTCTTC.

J is TRBJ2-3 and V is TRBV28; 10 positions agree with TRBD2. This CDR3 is built from 15 residues. CDR1 MDHEN and CDR2 SYDVKM come from the germline V gene. V trimming: 6 bases; J trimming: 5 bases; junction bases outside the gene matches: 8. The CDR3 sequence is CASSLQAGGLDTQYF. The CDR3 DNA reads TGTGCCAGCAGCTTACAAGCGGGAGGGTTAGATACGCAGTATTTT. Full variable domain (remainder filled in from reference TRBV28 and TRBJ2-3): DVKVTQSSRYLVKRTGEKVFLECVQDMDHENMFWYRQDPGLGLRLIYFSYDVKMKEKGDIPEGYSVSREKKERFSLILESASTNQTSMYLCASSLQAGGLDTQYFGPGTRLTVL.

The chain combines TRBV25-1 with TRBJ1-6, with D unresolved. Trimming stripped 5 bases from V and 8 bases from J, with 13 bases between. The CDR3 is made up of 14 amino acids. Germline V lookup: CDR1 MGHDK, CDR2 SYGVNS. CDR3 protein: CASSFSTEHSPLHF. CDR3 bases: TGTGCCAGCAGTTTTAGTACAGAGCATTCACCCCTCCACTTT.

This clonotype was seen many times. The chain links TRBV19 to TRBJ2-7; 13 bases align to TRBD2. The CDR3 totals 15 residues. Losses at the gene ends were 6 bases for V and 2 bases for J; bases not matched to a gene: 4. CDR1 and CDR2 (germline): LNHDA, SQIVND (reference sequence). CDR3 bases: TGTGCCAGTAGACCTACTAGCGGGAGGGCCTACGAGCAGTACTTC. Translating it yields CASRPTSGRAYEQYF.

This clonotype was counted ten times or more. The chain joins TRBV5-1 to TRBJ2-7; either TRBD1 or TRBD2 may fit D (6 bases each). CDR3 length equals 14 residues. From germline, CDR1 is SGHRS and CDR2 YFSETQ. V gave up 0 bases and J gave up 6 bases, with 13 bases separating them. The DNA for the CDR3 is TGCGCCAGCAGCTTGGAATTGGGGGGCAGCGAGCAGTACTTC. This sequence encodes CASSLELGGSEQYF.

This clonotype showed up many times. V and J are TRBV20-1 and TRBJ2-4, with 11 bases lining up with TRBD2. The CDR3 is 13 residues long. CDR1 and CDR2 from the germline V gene are DFQATT and SNEGSKA (reference sequence). The V and J ends lost 6 bases and 5 bases, in that order; junction bases with no gene match: 3. CDR3 sequence (DNA): TGCAGTGCGAAGGGACTAGCGGAAAACATTCAGTACTTC. This codes for CSAKGLAENIQYF.

V usage is TRBV2 and J usage is TRBJ1-3; D remains ambiguous. V gave up 6 bases and J gave up 1 base, with 16 bases separating them. There are 16 residues in the CDR3. CDR1 is SNHLY, CDR2 FYNNEI, per germline. Here the CDR3 DNA reads TGTGCCAGCAGCTTACGCAGGACTGATTCTGGAAACACCATATATTTT. This translates into CASSLRRTDSGNTIYF.

The gene calls are TRBV29-1 and TRBJ1-5; perhaps TRBD1 as D (6 bases). V lost 7 bases to trimming and J lost 2 bases, with 12 bases between them. Germline-derived CDR1 and CDR2 are SQVTM and ANQGSEA. This CDR3 region has 13 residues. CDR3 residues: CSAGNRGNQPQHF. CDR3 DNA sequence: TGCAGCGCCGGGAACAGGGGCAATCAGCCCCAGCATTTT.

This clonotype has a count of ten or more. The chain is built from TRBV7-2 and TRBJ1-5; unclear D gene. V dropped 3 bases and J dropped 2 bases, with 11 bases sitting between them. The CDR3 spans 15 residues. CDR1 is SGHTA and CDR2 is FQGNSA in the germline V gene. The CDR3 sequence is CASSFLGLGNQPQHF. For the CDR3, the DNA is TGTGCCAGCAGCTTTTTAGGGTTAGGCAATCAGCCCCAGCATTTT.

This clonotype came up many times. The DNA of the CDR3 is TGCAGTGCCCTCTCCCGTCTAGCGGGAGACGGGACCCAGTACTTC. Translation gives CSALSRLAGDGTQYF. J is TRBJ2-5 and V is TRBV20-1, with 10 positions matching TRBD2. Germline values: CDR1 DFQATT, CDR2 SNEGSKA (reference sequence). This CDR3 region has 15 residues. V was clipped by 6 bases and J by 7 bases; unmatched bases: 14.

The chain joins TRBV12-3 or TRBV12-4 to TRBJ2-1, with TRBD2 as a possible D gene (6 bases). Trimming took off 3 bases at V and 9 bases at J, with 9 bases between the two ends. This CDR3 has 12 residues. The CDR3 loop is CASSLGLSEQFF. In nucleotides, the CDR3 is TGTGCCAGCAGTTTGGGACTCTCTGAGCAGTTCTTC.

The chain has TRBV11-1 and TRBJ2-7; unclear D gene. This CDR3 spans 11 amino acids. Trimming took 5 bases from V and 3 from J, leaving 5 bases between them. Germline CDR1 is SGHAT and CDR2 is FQDESV (reference sequence). CDR3 region: CASSAHYEQYF. CDR3 bases: TGTGCCAGCAGCGCTCACTACGAGCAGTACTTC.

The table lists this clonotype with a few counts. This chain uses TRBV15 with TRBJ2-1, with 13 bases identical to TRBD2. This CDR3 is built from 16 residues. J gave up 8 bases and V 3 bases, and 7 bases lay outside the gene matches. Germline CDR1 LNHNV, CDR2 YYDKDF (reference sequence). The DNA for the CDR3 is TGTGCCACCAGCAGCAGACTAGCGGGGGGCTGGGATGAGCAGTTCTTC. This codes for CATSSRLAGGWDEQFF. The full variable domain, its missing parts supplied by reference TRBV15 and TRBJ2-1, is DAMVIQNPRYQVTQFGKPVTLSCSQTLNHNVMYWYQQKSSQAPKLLFHYYDKDFNNEADTPDNFQSRRPNTSFCFLDIRSPGLGDTAMYLCATSSRLAGGWDEQFFGPGTRLTVL.

The chain is built from TRBV6-6 and TRBJ1-2; possible D gene TRBD1, 5 bases. This CDR3 comprises 16 residues. Germline loops: CDR1 MNHNY, CDR2 SVGAGI (reference sequence). Trimming pared 2 bases from V and 4 bases from J, leaving 17 bases between. The CDR3 is CASSYDRTRVSYGYTF. In DNA form, the CDR3 reads TGTGCCAGCAGTTACGACCGGACAAGGGTCTCCTATGGCTACACCTTC.

A few counts support this clonotype. This chain links TRBV29-1 with TRBJ2-3, with D possibly TRBD1 on 5 matching bases. This CDR3 has 13 amino acids. Between the trimmed V and J ends, which lost 6 bases and 5 bases, there was a span of 15 bases. CDR1 and CDR2 from the germline V gene are SQVTM and ANQGSEA. CDR3 nucleotides: TGCAGCGTCAGAGGACAACCTGGAGATACGCAGTATTTT. It yields the protein CSVRGQPGDTQYF.

This clonotype appeared a few times. Written as DNA, the CDR3 is TGTGCCAGCAGCTGGATTACAGGGGGCGGTGAAGCTTTCTTT. Its translation: CASSWITGGGEAFF. The chain uses TRBV5-5 and TRBJ1-1; 9 bases agree with TRBD1. This CDR3 comprises 14 residues. Germline CDR1 is SGHKS and CDR2 is YYEKEE (reference sequence). V trimming: 3 bases; J trimming: 7 bases; junction bases outside the gene matches: 7.

Here the CDR3 DNA reads TGTGCCAGCAGCTTGGGAGACAGAGAAAACTATGGCTACACCTTC. Its translation: CASSLGDRENYGYTF. The chain uses TRBV5-6 and TRBJ1-2; the D gene is possibly TRBD1 (5 bases). Germline CDR1 and CDR2: SGHDT and YYEEEE. The CDR3 is 15 residues long. Trimming cost V 0 bases and J 2 bases, with 11 bases left between them.

This clonotype was observed a handful of times. The chain has TRBV6-1 and TRBJ2-6; tentatively, D is TRBD1 (6 bases). CDR3 length: 16 residues. Trimming stripped 6 bases from V and 4 bases from J, with 16 bases between. Germline CDR1 MNHNS, CDR2 SASEGT. CDR3 DNA sequence: TGTGCCAGCAGGAGAGCTACAGGGTACGGGGCCAACGTCCTGACTTTC. Its translation: CASRRATGYGANVLTF.

The V call is TRBV9, the J call TRBJ2-5, with D uncertain. This CDR3 contains 13 residues. Germline values: CDR1 SGDLS, CDR2 YYNGEE. Trimming removed 3 bases at V and 7 bases at J, with 13 bases between. This chain's CDR3 is CASSAQYSWTQYF. The CDR3 region has the DNA TGTGCCAGCAGCGCCCAATACTCGTGGACCCAGTACTTC.

This clonotype was seen ten or more times. The gene calls are TRBV6-5 and TRBJ2-3; no clear D gene. Trimming shortened V by 2 bases and J by 4 bases, and 10 bases separated the two germline ends. CDR1 and CDR2 from the germline V gene are MNHEY and SVGAGI. This CDR3 comprises 14 residues. CDR3 in amino acids: CASSYDRYADTQYF. CDR3 nucleotide sequence: TGTGCCAGCAGTTACGATCGATATGCAGATACGCAGTATTTT.

The chain combines TRBV10-3 with TRBJ1-1, with D possibly being TRBD1 (5 bases). Trimming left V 7 bases short and J 0 bases short, with 9 bases between. Germline CDR1 reads ENHRY; CDR2 reads SYGVKD. The CDR3 has 13 residues. CDR3 sequence reads: CAIKRGVNTEAFF. The CDR3 DNA follows: TGTGCCATCAAACGGGGGGTGAACACTGAAGCTTTCTTT.

This clonotype was counted between two and nine times. The J gene is TRBJ2-1, the V gene TRBV11-1; 13 nucleotides align to TRBD2. The CDR3 contains 16 residues. V lost 3 bases to trimming and J lost 10 bases; unmatched junction nucleotides: 9. The germline CDR1 and CDR2 sequences are SGHAT and FQDESV (reference sequence). CDR3: CASSLPLAGGHEEQFF. In nucleotides, the CDR3 is TGTGCCAGCAGCTTGCCACTAGCGGGAGGGCACGAGGAGCAGTTCTTC.